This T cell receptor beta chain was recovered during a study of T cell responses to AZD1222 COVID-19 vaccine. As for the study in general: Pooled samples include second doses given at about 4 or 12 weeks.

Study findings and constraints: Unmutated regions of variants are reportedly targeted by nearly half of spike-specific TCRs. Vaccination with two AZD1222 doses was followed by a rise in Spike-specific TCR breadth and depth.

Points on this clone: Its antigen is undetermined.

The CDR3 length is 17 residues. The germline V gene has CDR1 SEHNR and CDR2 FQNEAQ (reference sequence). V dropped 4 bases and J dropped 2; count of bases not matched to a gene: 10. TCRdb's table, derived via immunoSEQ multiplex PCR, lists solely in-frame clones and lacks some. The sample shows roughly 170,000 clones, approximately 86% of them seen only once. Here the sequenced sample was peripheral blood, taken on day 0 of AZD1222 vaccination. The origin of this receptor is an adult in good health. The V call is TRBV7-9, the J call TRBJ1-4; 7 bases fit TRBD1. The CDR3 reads CASSSAIEGATNEKLFF. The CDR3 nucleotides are TGTGCCAGCAGCTCGGCTATTGAGGGGGCGACTAATGAAAAACTGTTTTTT.